This T cell receptor beta chain was sequenced for a study of blood T cells in healthy people across ages. With a J-beta primer mix and a sample-barcoded 5' primer, a second PCR ran about 7 to 12 cycles. TCRdb independently ran MiXCR on the 5' RACE reads; one entry per CDR3 protein. The table records about 720,000 distinct CDR3 sequences, 25% of them present only once. This clonotype turned up a few times. CDR1 SGHRS and CDR2 YFSETQ come from the germline V gene. The CDR3 is 17 amino acids. This same sample was also part of a study on T cells of mothers and their children. That source adds: Reads obtained per mother exceeded 10 million TCR beta CDR3 reads, with some 3 million obtained per child.

The sequence was collected from a boy between 10 and 17 years old in good health. The chain carries TRBV5-1 and TRBJ2-5; 12 nucleotides line up with TRBD2. TRBJ2-1 explains the end of the DNA better; the J call may be wrong. Sequenced input: blood. The CDR3 sequence: CASSLDLAGGPRDEQFF. The CDR3 coding sequence is TGCGCCAGCAGCTTGGATCTAGCGGGAGGGCCCCGGGATGAGCAGTTCTTC.